Following are 14 T cell receptor beta chains from one sample sequenced in a study of blood T cells in healthy people across ages. With a J-beta primer mix and a sample-barcoded 5' primer, a second PCR ran roughly 6 to 12 cycles. A single record per CDR3 protein comes from TCRdb applying MiXCR to the 5' RACE reads. The sample shows about a million distinct CDR3 sequences, 51% of them seen only once. Sequencing input: blood. The receptors shown here come from a woman between 55 and 75 years old in good health.

This clonotype was detected a few times. The chain combines TRBV21-1 with TRBJ2-7. TRBV21-1 corresponds to a pseudogene. The CDR3 length is 13 residues. CDR3 nucleotides: TGTGCCAGCAGCTTCAGGGGTTCCCACGAGCAGTACTTC. Translation: CASSFRGSHEQYF.

This clonotype was seen a single time. The chain is built from TRBV4-2 and TRBJ2-1, with 14 bases aligning to TRBD2. V lost 1 base and J lost 7; bases outside the gene matches: 3. The CDR3 length is 16 residues. The germline CDR1 and CDR2 sequences are LGHNA and YNFKEQ. CDR3 in DNA: TGTGCCAGCAGCCAAGGGGGACTAGCGGGAGTAAATGAGCAGTTCTTC. As protein: CASSQGGLAGVNEQFF.

This clonotype appeared a few times. The chain combines TRBV4-3 with TRBJ2-5, with D uncertain. Trimming shortened V by 1 base and J by 1 base, and 7 bases separated the two germline ends. The CDR3 has 14 residues. Germline V CDR1 and CDR2: LGHNA, YSLEER. CDR3 sequence: CASSQVGSQETQYF. The CDR3 DNA follows: TGCGCCAGCAGCCAAGTGGGAAGCCAAGAGACCCAGTACTTC.

This sequence joins TRBV7-6 and TRBJ2-7; D remains unclear. This CDR3 has 13 amino acids. Germline CDR1 SGHVS, CDR2 FNYEAQ. The V and J ends lost 3 bases and 0 bases respectively, with 6 bases between them. CDR3 loop: CASSLPFSYEQYF. The CDR3 DNA reads as TGTGCCAGCAGCTTGCCTTTCTCCTACGAGCAGTACTTC.

The V call is TRBV18, the J call TRBJ2-3; D uncertain. The CDR3 has 15 amino acids. Trimming took off 2 bases at V and 1 base at J, with 10 bases between the two ends. CDR1 is KGHSH, CDR2 LQKENI, per germline. The CDR3 here is CASSPSRMGTDTQYF. CDR3 in DNA: TGTGCCAGCTCACCAAGCAGGATGGGCACAGATACGCAGTATTTT. Based on the CDR3 plus reference TRBV18 and TRBJ2-3, the full variable domain is NAGVMQNPRHLVRRRGQEARLRCSPMKGHSHVYWYRQLPEEGLKFMVYLQKENIIDESGMPKERFSAEFPKEGPSILRIQQVVRGDSAAYFCASSPSRMGTDTQYFGPGTRLTVL.

The chain is built from TRBV4-1 and TRBJ2-3, with 12 positions matching TRBD2. The trim removed 3 bases at V and 5 bases at J, leaving 9 bases unmatched. From germline, CDR1 is MGHRA and CDR2 YSYEKL. The CDR3 length is 17 residues. The CDR3 is CASSQPSSGRAKDTQYF. For the CDR3, the DNA is TGCGCCAGCAGCCAGCCCTCTAGCGGGAGGGCCAAAGATACGCAGTATTTT.

The chain couples TRBV28 to TRBJ2-7; 7 bases fit TRBD2. The CDR3 is 14 amino acids. The V gene's germline CDR1 is MDHEN and CDR2 SYDVKM. J gave up 4 bases and V 1 base, and 4 bases lay outside the gene matches. CDR3 residues: CASSLLREPYEQYF. In DNA, the CDR3 is TGTGCCAGCAGTTTATTGCGGGAGCCGTACGAGCAGTACTTC.

This clonotype has just a few counts. This rearrangement joins TRBV5-6 to TRBJ2-5, with D perhaps being TRBD1 or TRBD2 (5 bases each). Trimming left V 1 base short and J 0 bases short, with 10 bases between. CDR3 length: 15 amino acids. Germline V lookup: CDR1 SGHDT, CDR2 YYEEEE. This chain's CDR3 is CASSLRREYQETQYF. The DNA of the CDR3 is TGTGCCAGCAGCTTGCGCAGGGAGTACCAAGAGACCCAGTACTTC.

In this sample, this clonotype turned up a few times. The genes are TRBV4-1 and TRBJ1-6; D ambiguous. V dropped 4 bases and J dropped 10 bases, with 8 bases sitting between them. Germline V gene data show CDR1 as MGHRA and CDR2 as YSYEKL. This CDR3 has 12 amino acids. The CDR3 bases are TGCGCCAGCAGCCCCTTGGCGTCACCCCTCCACTTT. Its protein product is CASSPLASPLHF.

The V and J genes are TRBV14 and TRBJ2-3; TRBD2 matches at 7 bases. Trimming cost V 0 bases and J 4 bases; bases outside gene matches: 10. Germline assignment: CDR1 SGHDN and CDR2 FVKESK. This CDR3 comprises 17 residues. The CDR3 loop is CASSQELLARRSDTQYF. For the CDR3, the DNA is TGTGCCAGCAGCCAAGAGCTACTAGCGAGGAGATCAGATACGCAGTATTTT.

This rearrangement joins TRBV20-1 to TRBJ2-5; D remains unclear. This CDR3 contains 12 residues. Trimming cost V 3 bases and J 4 bases, with 9 bases left between them. CDR1 is DFQATT, CDR2 SNEGSKA, per germline (reference sequence). CDR3 in amino acids: CSARGSPETQYF. As DNA, the CDR3 is TGCAGTGCTAGGGGCTCGCCAGAGACCCAGTACTTC.

The chain employs TRBV5-1 and TRBJ1-4; perhaps TRBD1 as D (5 bases). Trimming left V 0 bases short and J 4 bases short, with 10 bases between. This CDR3 has 15 residues. The V gene's germline CDR1 is SGHRS and CDR2 YFSETQ. DNA for the CDR3: TGCGCCAGCAGCTTGGACGGGGCCTATAATGAAAAACTGTTTTTT. Amino acids: CASSLDGAYNEKLFF.

The table lists this clonotype with a few counts. This chain joins TRBV4-1 and TRBJ2-5, with 9 bases fitting TRBD2. V lost 1 base, J lost 4 bases, and 4 bases stayed unmatched. The V gene's germline CDR1 is MGHRA and CDR2 YSYEKL. The CDR3 is made up of 15 amino acids. The CDR3 loop is CASSQGGLATETQYF. Here the CDR3 DNA reads TGCGCCAGCAGCCAAGGCGGACTAGCGACAGAGACCCAGTACTTC.

This clonotype was counted between two and nine times. The chain uses TRBV7-9 and TRBJ2-1, with TRBD2 identical over 10 bases. The CDR3 has 16 amino acids. V trimming: 5 bases; J trimming: 8 bases; junction bases outside the gene matches: 12. Germline values: CDR1 SEHNR, CDR2 FQNEAQ (reference sequence). CDR3 protein: CASSLPVASGSHEQFF. The CDR3 DNA reads TGTGCCAGCAGCCTCCCCGTGGCTAGCGGGAGCCATGAGCAGTTCTTC.